Presented here are 2 T cell receptor beta chains from one specimen sequenced in a study of a mutant IDH1 vaccine in newly diagnosed glioma. Assay: immunoSEQ multiplex PCR; the TCRdb copy retains only in-frame clones and omits some. Here the sample spans roughly 130,000 clones, roughly 75% being singletons. Time point reported: week 11, during vaccination. The content of each vaccine dose was 300 ug of mutant IDH1 20-mer peptide, and topical imiquimod accompanied it. These receptors have no known antigen. The input for sequencing was PBMCs, taken from a glioma patient whose treatment included an IDH1 peptide vaccine. The receptors stem from a man in his forties with glioma.

This clone has a single count. This sequence joins TRBV19 and TRBJ2-2, with 11 bases matching TRBD2. V lost 7 bases and J lost 6; bases outside the gene matches: 10. The CDR3 consists of 16 residues. Looked up from germline, CDR1 is LNHDA and CDR2 is SQIVND (reference sequence). CDR3 sequence reads: CASTPLSGGAAGELFF. In DNA form, the CDR3 reads TGTGCCAGTACCCCCCTTAGCGGGGGGGCCGCCGGGGAGCTGTTTTTT.

This rearrangement joins TRBV9 to TRBJ2-7; 9 bases agree with TRBD2. The CDR3 has 16 amino acids. V dropped 4 bases and J dropped 2; count of bases not matched to a gene: 10. Per the germline V gene, CDR1 is SGDLS and CDR2 is YYNGEE. CDR3 nucleotides: TGTGCCAGCAGCTCCTCCCCGAGACTAGCGGCCTACGAGCAGTACTTC. Its protein is CASSSSPRLAAYEQYF.